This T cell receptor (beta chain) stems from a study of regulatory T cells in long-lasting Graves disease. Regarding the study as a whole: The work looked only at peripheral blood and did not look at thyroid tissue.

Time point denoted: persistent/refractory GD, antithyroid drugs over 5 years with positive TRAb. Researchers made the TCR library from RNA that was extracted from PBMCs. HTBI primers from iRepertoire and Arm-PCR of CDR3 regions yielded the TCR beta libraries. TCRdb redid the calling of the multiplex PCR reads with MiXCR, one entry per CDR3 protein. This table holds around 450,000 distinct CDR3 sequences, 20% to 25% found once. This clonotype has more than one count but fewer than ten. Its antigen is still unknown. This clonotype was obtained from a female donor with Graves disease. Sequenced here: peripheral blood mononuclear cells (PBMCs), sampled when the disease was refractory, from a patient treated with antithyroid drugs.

The CDR3 coding sequence is TGCGCCAGCAGGAACGGGACAGGGGGAAACTATGGCTACACCTTC. Its protein is CASRNGTGGNYGYTF. The V gene is TRBV5-1, the J gene TRBJ1-2; TRBD1 matches 11 bases. Germline trimming cut 5 bases from V and 2 bases from J; bases unmatched to any gene: 5. The CDR3 runs to 15 residues. CDR1 SGHRS and CDR2 YFSETQ come from the germline V gene.